The 30 T cell receptor beta chains below come from one sample, sequenced in a study of blood T cell repertoires in COVID-19. Generated by immunoSEQ multiplex PCR, the TCRdb table keeps only in-frame clones and is missing some. This table holds some 80,000 clones, 75% to 85% found once. Sequencing was carried out using peripheral blood. These receptors were taken from a woman in her 40s with active or convalescent COVID-19.

The rearrangement joins TRBV12-3 or TRBV12-4 to TRBJ1-5, with no clear D. V lost 5 bases, J lost 11 bases, and 13 bases lay in between. CDR3 length equals 12 residues. CDR3 DNA: TGTGCCAGCAGTCTCGGTAGTGTAGCCCAGCATTTT. This translates into CASSLGSVAQHF.

This chain links TRBV19 with TRBJ2-7, with D possibly being TRBD2 (5 bases). V was cut by 5 bases and J by 6 bases, with 17 bases left in between. CDR1 is LNHDA and CDR2 is SQIVND in the germline V gene (reference sequence). This CDR3 spans 14 amino acids. The CDR3 DNA is TGTGCCAGTAGTCTTGGATCCCACCGGGGCGAGCAGTACTTC. This codes for CASSLGSHRGEQYF.

The chain combines TRBV14 with TRBJ2-7; 10 positions match TRBD1. V lost 8 bases and J lost 7; bases outside the gene matches: 8. Germline assignment: CDR1 SGHDN and CDR2 FVKESK. CDR3 length: 13 amino acids. This chain's CDR3 is CASSGTGVGEQYF. The CDR3 region has the DNA TGTGCCAGCTCCGGGACAGGGGTTGGGGAGCAGTACTTC.

The rearrangement joins TRBV7-9 to TRBJ2-3; D perhaps matches TRBD2 (6 bases). Germline V lookup: CDR1 SEHNR, CDR2 FQNEAQ (reference sequence). The CDR3 is 14 amino acids. V was trimmed by 0 bases and J by 3 bases, leaving 7 bases between them. The CDR3 DNA follows: TGTGCCAGCAGCTTAGCGGGAGGAACAGATACGCAGTATTTT. It codes for CASSLAGGTDTQYF. The variable domain in full, with the rest retrieved from reference TRBV7-9 and TRBJ2-3, is DTGVSQNPRHKITKRGQNVTFRCDPISEHNRLYWYRQTLGQGPEFLTYFQNEAQLEKSRLLSDRFSAERPKGSFSTLEIQRTEQGDSAMYLCASSLAGGTDTQYFGPGTRLTVL.

This rearrangement joins TRBV9 to TRBJ2-7; TRBD1 matches at 8 bases. The CDR3 sequence is 14 residues long. In germline, CDR1 is SGDLS, CDR2 YYNGEE. V trimming: 7 bases; J trimming: 6 bases; junction bases outside the gene matches: 12. Written as DNA, the CDR3 is TGTGCCAGCTCGGGAATCGGACAGGGTGCCGAGCAGTACTTC. Amino acid sequence: CASSGIGQGAEQYF. Full variable domain (rest looked up from reference TRBV9 and TRBJ2-7): DSGVTQTPKHLITATGQRVTLRCSPRSGDLSVYWYQQSLDQGLQFLIQYYNGEERAKGNILERFSAQQFPDLHSELNLSSLELGDSALYFCASSGIGQGAEQYFGPGTRLTVT.

This clone has a single count. The chain joins TRBV19 to TRBJ1-4; 9 bases agree with TRBD1. Per the germline V gene, CDR1 is LNHDA and CDR2 is SQIVND (reference sequence). Trimming at V came to 5 bases and at J to 7 bases, leaving 8 bases not matched to a gene. The CDR3 consists of 15 residues. CDR3 sequence (DNA): TGTGCCAGTAGTGAACACAGGGGGCGCGGTGAAAAACTGTTTTTT. The encoded protein is CASSEHRGRGEKLFF.

J is TRBJ2-7 and V is TRBV7-8; TRBD2 matches at 8 bases. Germline V gene sequence: CDR1 SGHVS, CDR2 FQNEAQ. The trim removed 0 bases at V and 2 bases at J, leaving 6 bases unmatched. The CDR3 totals 16 residues. CDR3 amino acids: CASSLAGGGPTYEQYF. The DNA of the CDR3 is TGTGCCAGCAGCTTAGCCGGCGGGGGGCCTACCTACGAGCAGTACTTC.

This clone was detected once. The rearrangement uses TRBV7-9 and TRBJ1-6; TRBD1 matches at 7 bases. The CDR3 is made up of 15 amino acids. Looked up from germline, CDR1 is SEHNR and CDR2 is FQNEAQ (reference sequence). With 0 bases clipped from V and 8 bases from J, the junction kept 4 bases outside the gene matches. CDR3 nucleotide sequence: TGTGCCAGCAGCTTAGCGGGGACAGTAGATTCACCCCTCCACTTT. This gives the protein CASSLAGTVDSPLHF.

Only one count was recorded for this clone. The genes are TRBV5-1 and TRBJ2-7; TRBD2 aligns across 8 bases. The junction had 9 bases not matched to a gene; V was cut back by 7 bases and J by 0 bases. Germline V gives CDR1 SGHRS, CDR2 YFSETQ. The CDR3 is made up of 15 amino acids. CDR3 sequence (DNA): TGCGCCAGCCGACAAGGGCTAGCGGGCTCCTACGAGCAGTACTTC. Its translation: CASRQGLAGSYEQYF.

This clone was counted only a few times. The chain has TRBV10-3 and TRBJ1-1, with 8 bases matching TRBD1. CDR3 length: 14 residues. V trimming: 10 bases; J trimming: 2 bases; junction bases outside the gene matches: 9. In germline, CDR1 is ENHRY, CDR2 SYGVKD. The CDR3 loop is CATLPGQENTEAFF. The CDR3 nucleotides are TGTGCCACTCTCCCGGGACAGGAAAACACTGAAGCTTTCTTT.

Notes on this clone: At one end the junction does not follow the germline gene, possibly because of a read error. The chain couples TRBV7-7 to TRBJ2-5, with D unclear. This CDR3 is 13 amino acids long. Germline V gene lookup returns CDR1 SSHAT and CDR2 FNYEAQ (reference sequence). The CDR3 sequence: CASSSGGQETQYF. The CDR3 DNA reads as TGTGCTAGCAGCTCCGGCGGCCAAGAGACCCAGTACTTC.

The V and J genes are TRBV12-3 or TRBV12-4 and TRBJ2-1; D may be TRBD1 (5 bases). The CDR3 sequence is 13 residues long. V gave up 5 bases and J gave up 5 bases, with 10 bases separating them. The CDR3, as DNA: TGTGCCAGCAGTATGGGCAGGGACAATGAGCAGTTCTTC. Translated: CASSMGRDNEQFF.

This chain links TRBV6-2 or TRBV6-3 with TRBJ2-5; the match to TRBD1 covers 11 bases. V trimming: 5 bases; J trimming: 2 bases; junction bases outside the gene matches: 7. Germline CDR1 MNHEY, CDR2 SVGEGT. The CDR3 has 16 amino acids. The CDR3 DNA is TGTGCCAGCAGTAAACGGACAGGGGGCCGACAAGAGACCCAGTACTTC. Protein product: CASSKRTGGRQETQYF.

This sequence joins TRBV5-8 and TRBJ1-6; tentatively, D is TRBD1 (6 bases). The germline V and J ends were trimmed by 3 bases and 7 bases, with 11 bases remaining between them. Germline values: CDR1 SGHTS, CDR2 YDEGEE. The CDR3 covers 14 residues. The CDR3 coding sequence is TGTGCCAGCAGCTCGAGGGGGAGCAATTCACCCCTCCACTTT. As protein: CASSSRGSNSPLHF.

The gene calls are TRBV7-9 and TRBJ2-7; D uncertain. Germline CDR1 is SEHNR and CDR2 is FQNEAQ (reference sequence). The CDR3 length is 12 residues. The V gene lost 5 bases and the J gene lost 4 bases, with 9 bases spanning the gap. The CDR3, as DNA: TGTGCCAGCAGCCCCGAACTTTACGAGCAGTACTTC. This codes for CASSPELYEQYF.

The genes are TRBV11-3 and TRBJ2-1; the D gene is possibly TRBD2 (5 bases). CDR3 length equals 13 residues. Per the germline V gene, CDR1 is SGHNT and CDR2 is YENEEA. V lost 3 bases and J 10 bases, leaving 13 bases between the germline ends. CDR3 in DNA: TGTGCCAGCAGCTTTTTACCGTGGAGGGAGCAGTTCTTC. It translates to CASSFLPWREQFF.

The CDR3 sequence is CASRLGAGQGRGNQPQHF. CDR3 sequence (DNA): TGTGCAAGTCGCTTAGGGGCCGGACAGGGACGCGGCAATCAGCCCCAGCATTTT. The chain joins TRBV12-2 to TRBJ1-5; the tabulated D call, TRBD1, remains unverified against the DNA. TRBV12-2 is labeled a pseudogene. The CDR3 consists of 18 residues.

This chain connects TRBV7-3 to TRBJ2-7; TRBD1 might be the D (6 bases). CDR1 is SGHTA, CDR2 FQGTGA, per germline. This CDR3 is 14 amino acids long. With 1 base removed from V and 2 bases from J, the gap between germline ends came to 9 bases. CDR3: CASSLIAGAYEQYF. For the CDR3, the DNA is TGTGCCAGCAGCTTAATTGCAGGGGCCTACGAGCAGTACTTC.

The chain links TRBV7-3 to TRBJ1-4; no clear D. With 5 bases removed from V and 5 bases from J, the gap between germline ends came to 9 bases. The length of the CDR3 is 13 residues. Germline V lookup: CDR1 SGHTA, CDR2 FQGTGA. The CDR3 spells CASSPSRNEKLFF. The DNA for the CDR3 is TGTGCCAGCAGCCCGTCCAGGAATGAAAAACTGTTTTTT. The full variable domain, its missing parts supplied by reference TRBV7-3 and TRBJ1-4, is GAGVSQTPSNKVTEKGKYVELRCDPISGHTALYWYRQSLGQGPEFLIYFQGTGAADDSGLPNDRFFAVRPEGSVSTLKIQRTERGDSAVYLCASSPSRNEKLFFGSGTQLSVL.

This rearrangement joins TRBV5-6 to TRBJ1-4, with D tentatively TRBD1 (6 bases). The germline gives CDR1 SGHDT, CDR2 YYEEEE. V dropped 4 bases and J dropped 0 bases, with 7 bases sitting between them. The CDR3 sequence is 14 residues long. The CDR3 DNA reads TGTGCCAGCAGCCCAGGGGCAACTAATGAAAAACTGTTTTTT. Protein: CASSPGATNEKLFF.

The V gene is TRBV19, the J gene TRBJ2-7; weak D call: TRBD2 (6 bases). The CDR3 covers 14 residues. Between the trimmed V and J ends, which lost 1 base and 4 bases, there was a span of 11 bases. Germline CDR1 reads LNHDA; CDR2 reads SQIVND (reference sequence). CDR3 residues: CASSIGPGEYEQYF. The CDR3 DNA reads TGTGCCAGTAGTATAGGCCCGGGGGAGTACGAGCAGTACTTC.

The count of this clone is one. V gene TRBV10-3 combines with J gene TRBJ1-6; D possibly corresponds to TRBD1 (5 bases). Per the germline V gene, CDR1 is ENHRY and CDR2 is SYGVKD. The CDR3 has 13 residues. The ends were cut back, 6 bases at V and 10 bases at J, with 13 bases in the middle. CDR3 loop: CAISAQTVSPLHF. DNA for the CDR3: TGTGCCATCAGCGCACAGACAGTGTCACCCCTCCACTTT.

The chain uses TRBV12-3 or TRBV12-4 and TRBJ2-7; D might be TRBD1 (5 bases). Trimming cost V 4 bases and J 2 bases, with 9 bases left between them. This CDR3 has 13 residues. The CDR3 sequence is CASSYTGTYEQYF. CDR3 sequence (DNA): TGTGCCAGCAGTTACACAGGAACCTACGAGCAGTACTTC.

The rearrangement links TRBV19 to TRBJ2-1; the D gene is possibly TRBD1 (6 bases). V dropped 10 bases and J dropped 0 bases, with 16 bases sitting between them. This CDR3 spans 15 amino acids. Germline V CDR1 and CDR2: LNHDA, SQIVND (reference sequence). The DNA for the CDR3 is TGTGCCACTACCGCAAGGGGGACCTCCTACAATGAGCAGTTCTTC. Translated: CATTARGTSYNEQFF.

The chain couples TRBV5-1 to TRBJ1-2; D might be TRBD1 (6 bases). Germline values: CDR1 SGHRS, CDR2 YFSETQ. Trimming cost V 7 bases and J 2 bases, with 9 bases left between them. The CDR3 runs to 12 residues. CDR3 coding DNA: TGCGCCAGCGGTCAGGGGAACTATGGCTACACCTTC. Its protein is CASGQGNYGYTF.

The chain combines TRBV11-2 with TRBJ2-5, with 11 bases identical to TRBD2. J was trimmed by 4 bases and V by 5 bases; bases with no gene match: 12. The CDR3 is 17 amino acids. Germline CDR1 and CDR2: SGHAT and FQNNGV. In DNA, the CDR3 is TGTGCCAGCAGCAAACTAGCGGGGGTAGTAGCGGGAGAGACCCAGTACTTC. This gives the protein CASSKLAGVVAGETQYF. The variable domain in full, with the rest retrieved from reference TRBV11-2 and TRBJ2-5, is EAGVAQSPRYKIIEKRQSVAFWCNPISGHATLYWYQQILGQGPKLLIQFQNNGVVDDSQLPKDRFSAERLKGVDSTLKIQPAKLEDSAVYLCASSKLAGVVAGETQYFGPGTRLLVL.

The V gene is TRBV10-3, the J gene TRBJ2-2; 7 bases are shared with TRBD2. Germline CDR1 reads ENHRY; CDR2 reads SYGVKD. The V gene end was trimmed by 11 bases and the J gene end by 5 bases; junction bases not matched to a gene: 11. This CDR3 comprises 14 residues. CDR3 sequence (DNA): TGTGCCGCACTGGCAACGCGGGGGACCGGGGAGCTGTTTTTT. Its protein is CAALATRGTGELFF.

The chain couples TRBV11-1 to TRBJ2-7; TRBD1 is a possible D gene (5 bases). The CDR3 covers 15 residues. CDR1 is SGHAT, CDR2 FQDESV, per germline (reference sequence). V gave up 5 bases and J gave up 0 bases, with 14 bases separating them. CDR3 residues: CASSALDSNSYEQYF. The CDR3 coding sequence is TGTGCCAGCAGCGCACTCGACAGCAACTCCTACGAGCAGTACTTC.

The chain combines TRBV4-1 with TRBJ2-1, with 8 bases aligning to TRBD1. V dropped 3 bases and J dropped 6; count of bases not matched to a gene: 4. CDR3 length equals 14 residues. Germline values: CDR1 MGHRA, CDR2 YSYEKL. The CDR3 reads CASSHRGRLNEQFF. In DNA form, the CDR3 reads TGCGCCAGCAGCCACAGGGGGCGTCTCAATGAGCAGTTCTTC.

The J gene is TRBJ1-5, the V gene TRBV5-1, with D hard to call. This CDR3 comprises 15 residues. Germline-derived CDR1 and CDR2 are SGHRS and YFSETQ. V lost 0 bases and J lost 0, with 7 bases in between. The CDR3 region is CASSLAPGSNQPQHF. Written as DNA, the CDR3 is TGCGCCAGCAGCTTGGCTCCAGGTAGCAATCAGCCCCAGCATTTT. Drawing the rest from reference TRBV5-1 and TRBJ1-5, the complete variable domain is KAGVTQTPRYLIKTRGQQVTLSCSPISGHRSVSWYQQTPGQGLQFLFEYFSETQRNKGNFPGRFSGRQFSNSRSEMNVSTLELGDSALYLCASSLAPGSNQPQHFGDGTRLSIL.